The entry below gives a single T cell receptor (beta chain) sequence along with its context. This CDR3 comprises 17 residues. V lost 5 bases, J lost 4 bases, and 10 bases stayed unmatched. Per the germline V gene, CDR1 is LNHDA and CDR2 is SQIVND (reference sequence). Source study methods: Reference gene primer amplification gave estimated nucleated cell counts. Generated by immunoSEQ multiplex PCR, the TCRdb table keeps only in-frame clones and is missing some. Clone size and V and J calls were adopted from that table, with D and trimming inferred from the DNA. Found here are approximately 400,000 clones, 81% of them singletons; the top ten hold about 1%. This entry is derived from a study of blood T cell repertoires in COVID-19. Study overall: PBMCs, B-cell-depleted T cells, or T cells provided the cDNA or gDNA that made up the material.

The sequenced material came from peripheral blood. The V call is TRBV19, the J call TRBJ1-5; TRBD1 matches at 11 bases. This receptor was obtained from a human donor with acute or convalescent COVID-19. The donor label of this sample is uncertain. The CDR3 DNA follows: TGTGCCAGTAGTTCCTCGCCGGGACAGGGGGTGAATCAGCCCCAGCATTTT. Amino acid sequence: CASSSSPGQGVNQPQHF. The full variable domain, with the rest looked up from reference TRBV19 and TRBJ1-5, is DGGITQSPKYLFRKEGQNVTLSCEQNLNHDAMYWYRQDPGQGLRLIYYSQIVNDFQKGDIAEGYSVSREKKESFPLTVTSAQKNPTAFYLCASSSSPGQGVNQPQHFGDGTRLSIL.